The source of this T cell receptor beta chain is a study of vaccination effects on CD4 cells after COVID-19. As for this clone: No antigen is known for it.

Libraries were prepared by immunoSEQ multiplex PCR; TCRdb keeps only in-frame clonotypes and omits some of them. The table records approximately 82,000 clones, approximately 74% of them present only once. Using viral peptide pools, the ViraFEST assay grew out antigen-specific CD4+ T cells prior to sequencing. With approximately 9 days of culture completed, CD4+ T cells were isolated. The germline gives CDR1 KGHDR, CDR2 SFDVKD. V lost 5 bases and J 2 bases, leaving 12 bases between the germline ends. This CDR3 is 15 amino acids long. Sequencing was performed on CD4+ T cells from PBMCs cultured with HCoV-229E spike peptides, taken before COVID-19 vaccination. The genes are TRBV24-1 and TRBJ1-5; D is unclear. This receptor was taken from a human donor who received a COVID-19 vaccine. CDR3 region: CATSGMDGGNQPQHF. CDR3 bases: TGTGCCACCAGTGGCATGGACGGTGGCAATCAGCCCCAGCATTTT.